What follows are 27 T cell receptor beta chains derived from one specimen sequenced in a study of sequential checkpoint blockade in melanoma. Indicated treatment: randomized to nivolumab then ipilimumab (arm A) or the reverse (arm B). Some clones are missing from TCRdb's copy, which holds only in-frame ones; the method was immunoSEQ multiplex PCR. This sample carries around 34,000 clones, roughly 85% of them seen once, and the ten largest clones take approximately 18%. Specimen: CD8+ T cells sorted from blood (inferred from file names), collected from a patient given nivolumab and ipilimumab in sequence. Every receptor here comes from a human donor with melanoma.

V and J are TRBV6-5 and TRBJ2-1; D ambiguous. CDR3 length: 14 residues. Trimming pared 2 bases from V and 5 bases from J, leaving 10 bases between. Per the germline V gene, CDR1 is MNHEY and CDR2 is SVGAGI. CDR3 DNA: TGTGCCAGCAGTTACAACTTCGGTGACAATGAGCAGTTCTTC. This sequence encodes CASSYNFGDNEQFF.

CDR3 in DNA: TGTGCCAGCATCGCCGGACAGGGACGGGAGCAGTACTTC. Protein product: CASIAGQGREQYF. This chain joins TRBV6-4 and TRBJ2-7; 8 bases are a match to TRBD1. The CDR3 has 13 residues. The junction had 9 bases not matched to a gene; V was cut back by 7 bases and J by 7 bases. Germline CDR1 reads MRHNA; CDR2 reads SNTAGT.

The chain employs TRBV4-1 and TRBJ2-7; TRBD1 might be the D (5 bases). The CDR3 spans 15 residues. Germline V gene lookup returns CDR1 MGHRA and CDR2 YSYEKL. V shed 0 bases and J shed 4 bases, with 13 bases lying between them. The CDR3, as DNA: TGCGCCAGCAGCCAAGATAGTCTGGACATTTACGAGCAGTACTTC. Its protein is CASSQDSLDIYEQYF.

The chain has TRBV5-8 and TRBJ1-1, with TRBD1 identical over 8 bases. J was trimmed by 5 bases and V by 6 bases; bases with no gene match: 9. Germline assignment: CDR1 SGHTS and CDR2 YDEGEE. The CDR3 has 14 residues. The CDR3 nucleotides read TGTGCCAGCACAGGGGGCGCCCGGGGAACTGAAGCTTTCTTT. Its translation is CASTGGARGTEAFF.

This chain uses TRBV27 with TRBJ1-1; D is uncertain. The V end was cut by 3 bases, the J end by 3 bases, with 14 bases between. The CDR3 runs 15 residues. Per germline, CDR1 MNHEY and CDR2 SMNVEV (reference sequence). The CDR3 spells CASSFLGRRDTEAFF. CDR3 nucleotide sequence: TGTGCCAGCAGTTTTCTAGGTAGACGGGACACTGAAGCTTTCTTT.

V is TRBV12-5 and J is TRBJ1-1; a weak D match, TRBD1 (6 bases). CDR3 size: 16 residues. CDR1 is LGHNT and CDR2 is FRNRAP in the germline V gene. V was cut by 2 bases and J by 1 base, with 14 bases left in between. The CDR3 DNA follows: TGTGCTAGTGGTTTGAGCCGCGGGGGGCCGAACACTGAAGCTTTCTTT. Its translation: CASGLSRGGPNTEAFF. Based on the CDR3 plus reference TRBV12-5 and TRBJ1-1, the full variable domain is DARVTQTPRHKVTEMGQEVTMRCQPILGHNTVFWYRQTMMQGLELLAYFRNRAPLDDSGMPKDRFSAEMPDATLATLKIQPSEPRDSAVYFCASGLSRGGPNTEAFFGQGTRLTVV.

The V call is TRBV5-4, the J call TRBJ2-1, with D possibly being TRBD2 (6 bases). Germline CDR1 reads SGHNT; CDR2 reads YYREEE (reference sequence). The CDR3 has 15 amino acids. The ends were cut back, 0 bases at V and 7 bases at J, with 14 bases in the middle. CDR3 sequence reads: CASSLVLKGGNEQFF. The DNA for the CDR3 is TGTGCCAGCAGCTTGGTTCTGAAGGGAGGAAATGAGCAGTTCTTC.

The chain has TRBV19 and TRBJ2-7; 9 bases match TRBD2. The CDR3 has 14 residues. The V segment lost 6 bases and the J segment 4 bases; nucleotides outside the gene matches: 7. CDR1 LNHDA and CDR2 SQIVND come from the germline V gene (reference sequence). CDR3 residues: CASSPRTSEYEQYF. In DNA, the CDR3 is TGTGCCAGTAGCCCCCGGACTAGCGAGTACGAGCAGTACTTC.

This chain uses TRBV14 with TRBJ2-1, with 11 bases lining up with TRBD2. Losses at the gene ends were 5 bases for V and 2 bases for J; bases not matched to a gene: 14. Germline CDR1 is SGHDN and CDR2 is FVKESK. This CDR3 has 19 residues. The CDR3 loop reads CASSDPGTSGLGAYNEQFF. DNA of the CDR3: TGTGCCAGCAGCGACCCCGGGACTAGCGGCTTAGGGGCCTACAATGAGCAGTTCTTC.

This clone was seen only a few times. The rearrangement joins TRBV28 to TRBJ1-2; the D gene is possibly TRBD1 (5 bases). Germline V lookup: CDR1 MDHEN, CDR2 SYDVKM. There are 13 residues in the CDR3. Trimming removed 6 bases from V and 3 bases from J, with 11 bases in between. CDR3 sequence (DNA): TGTGCCAGCAGGGAGGGGTACCACTATGGCTACACCTTC. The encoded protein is CASREGYHYGYTF.

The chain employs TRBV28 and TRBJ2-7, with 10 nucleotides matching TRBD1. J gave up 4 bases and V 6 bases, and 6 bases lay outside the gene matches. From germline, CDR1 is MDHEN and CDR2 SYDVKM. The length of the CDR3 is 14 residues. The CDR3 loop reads CASSSTGGGYEQYF. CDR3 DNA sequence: TGTGCCAGCAGCTCGACAGGGGGCGGTTACGAGCAGTACTTC. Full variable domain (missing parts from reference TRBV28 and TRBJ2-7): DVKVTQSSRYLVKRTGEKVFLECVQDMDHENMFWYRQDPGLGLRLIYFSYDVKMKEKGDIPEGYSVSREKKERFSLILESASTNQTSMYLCASSSTGGGYEQYFGPGTRLTVT.

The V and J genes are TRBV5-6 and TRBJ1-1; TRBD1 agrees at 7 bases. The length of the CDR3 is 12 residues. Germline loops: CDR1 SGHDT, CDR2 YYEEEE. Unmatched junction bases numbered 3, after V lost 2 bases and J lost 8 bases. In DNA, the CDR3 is TGTGCCAGCAGCTTAGAGGACAGGGAAGCTTTCTTT. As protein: CASSLEDREAFF.

As DNA, the CDR3 is TGTGCCAGCAGGAACGTCGGGACAGGGCGCTACGAGCAGTACTTC. Its translation is CASRNVGTGRYEQYF. The chain couples TRBV27 to TRBJ2-7, with 9 bases lining up with TRBD1. CDR3 length: 15 residues. Germline CDR1 is MNHEY and CDR2 is SMNVEV (reference sequence). Trimming cost V 6 bases and J 3 bases; bases outside gene matches: 9.

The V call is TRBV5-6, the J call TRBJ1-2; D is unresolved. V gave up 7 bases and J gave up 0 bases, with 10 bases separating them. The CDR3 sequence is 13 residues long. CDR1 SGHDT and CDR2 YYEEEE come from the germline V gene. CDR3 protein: CASRAASNYGYTF. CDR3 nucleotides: TGTGCCAGCCGAGCGGCTTCTAACTATGGCTACACCTTC.

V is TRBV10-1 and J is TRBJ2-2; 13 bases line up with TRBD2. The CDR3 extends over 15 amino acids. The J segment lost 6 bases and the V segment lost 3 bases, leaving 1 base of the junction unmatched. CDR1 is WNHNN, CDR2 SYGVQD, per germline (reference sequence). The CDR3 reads CASSELAGGPGELFF. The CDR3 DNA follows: TGCGCCAGCAGTGAACTAGCGGGGGGGCCCGGGGAGCTGTTTTTT.

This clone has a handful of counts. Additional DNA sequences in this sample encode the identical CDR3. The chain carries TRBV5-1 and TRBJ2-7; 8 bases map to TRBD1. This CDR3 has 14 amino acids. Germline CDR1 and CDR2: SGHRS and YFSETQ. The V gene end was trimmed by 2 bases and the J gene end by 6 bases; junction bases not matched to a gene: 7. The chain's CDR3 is CASSLDRGPVEQYF. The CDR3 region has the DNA TGCGCCAGCAGCTTAGACAGGGGCCCTGTCGAGCAGTACTTC.

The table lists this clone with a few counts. The CDR3 here is CASSLPGTLYGYTF. Here the CDR3 DNA reads TGTGCCAGCAGTCTTCCCGGGACTCTCTATGGCTACACCTTC. The chain is built from TRBV6-5 and TRBJ1-2, with D perhaps matching TRBD1 (5 bases). CDR3 length equals 14 residues. V dropped 5 bases and J dropped 4 bases, with 14 bases sitting between them. The germline V gene encodes CDR1 MNHEY and CDR2 SVGAGI.

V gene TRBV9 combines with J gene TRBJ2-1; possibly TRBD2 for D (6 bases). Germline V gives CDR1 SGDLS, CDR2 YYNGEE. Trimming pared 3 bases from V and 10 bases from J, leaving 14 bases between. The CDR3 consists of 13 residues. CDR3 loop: CASSAPWGVEQFF. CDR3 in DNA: TGTGCCAGCAGCGCCCCCTGGGGGGTCGAGCAGTTCTTC.

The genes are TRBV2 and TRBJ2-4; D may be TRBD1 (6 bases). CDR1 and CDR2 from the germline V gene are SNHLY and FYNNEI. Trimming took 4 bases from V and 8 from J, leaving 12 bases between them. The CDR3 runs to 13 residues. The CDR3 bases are TGTGCCAGCAGTGGCAGGGGTGAATACATTCAGTACTTC. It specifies CASSGRGEYIQYF. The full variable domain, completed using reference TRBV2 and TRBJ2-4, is EPEVTQTPSHQVTQMGQEVILRCVPISNHLYFYWYRQILGQKVEFLVSFYNNEISEKSEIFDDQFSVERPDGSNFTLKIRSTKLEDSAMYFCASSGRGEYIQYFGAGTRLSVL.

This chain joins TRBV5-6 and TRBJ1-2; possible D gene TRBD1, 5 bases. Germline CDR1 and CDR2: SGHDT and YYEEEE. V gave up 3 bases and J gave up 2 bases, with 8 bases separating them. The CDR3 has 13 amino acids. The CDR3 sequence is CASSYDRNYGYTF. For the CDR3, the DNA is TGTGCCAGCAGCTACGACAGAAACTATGGCTACACCTTC.

The CDR3 sequence is CASSVAGTGFFNEQFF. The CDR3 DNA sequence: TGCGCCAGCAGCGTGGCCGGGACAGGGTTTTTCAATGAGCAGTTCTTC. The chain links TRBV5-1 to TRBJ2-1; 9 bases match TRBD1. Trimming cost V 4 bases and J 6 bases; bases outside gene matches: 11. This CDR3 is built from 16 residues. Per the germline V gene, CDR1 is SGHRS and CDR2 is YFSETQ. Full variable domain (rest looked up from reference TRBV5-1 and TRBJ2-1): KAGVTQTPRYLIKTRGQQVTLSCSPISGHRSVSWYQQTPGQGLQFLFEYFSETQRNKGNFPGRFSGRQFSNSRSEMNVSTLELGDSALYLCASSVAGTGFFNEQFFGPGTRLTVL.

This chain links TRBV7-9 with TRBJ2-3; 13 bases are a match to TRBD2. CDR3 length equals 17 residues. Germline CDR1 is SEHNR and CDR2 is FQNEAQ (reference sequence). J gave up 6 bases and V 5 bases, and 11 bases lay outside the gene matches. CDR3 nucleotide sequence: TGTGCCAGCAGCACACGGCGACTAGCGGGGGGCCGGGATACGCAGTATTTT. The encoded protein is CASSTRRLAGGRDTQYF.

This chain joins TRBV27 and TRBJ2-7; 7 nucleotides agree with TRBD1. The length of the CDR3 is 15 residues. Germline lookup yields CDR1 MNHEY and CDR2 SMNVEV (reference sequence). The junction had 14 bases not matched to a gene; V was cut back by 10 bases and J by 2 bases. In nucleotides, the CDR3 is TGTGCCACGGTTCCCACAGGGGCCCCCCCCTACGAGCAGTACTTC. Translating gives CATVPTGAPPYEQYF.

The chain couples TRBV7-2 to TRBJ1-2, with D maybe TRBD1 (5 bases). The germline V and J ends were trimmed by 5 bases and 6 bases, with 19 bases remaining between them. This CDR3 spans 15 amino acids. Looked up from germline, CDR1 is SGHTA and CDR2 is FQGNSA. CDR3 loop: CASSPLLGQYHGYTF. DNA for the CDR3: TGTGCCAGCAGCCCCCTCCTGGGGCAGTACCATGGCTACACCTTC.

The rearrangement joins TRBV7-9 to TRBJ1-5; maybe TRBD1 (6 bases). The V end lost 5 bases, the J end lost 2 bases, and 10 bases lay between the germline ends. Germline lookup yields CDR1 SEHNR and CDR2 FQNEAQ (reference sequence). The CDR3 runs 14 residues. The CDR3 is CASSPHRGNQPQHF. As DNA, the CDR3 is TGTGCCAGCAGCCCCCACAGGGGCAATCAGCCCCAGCATTTT.

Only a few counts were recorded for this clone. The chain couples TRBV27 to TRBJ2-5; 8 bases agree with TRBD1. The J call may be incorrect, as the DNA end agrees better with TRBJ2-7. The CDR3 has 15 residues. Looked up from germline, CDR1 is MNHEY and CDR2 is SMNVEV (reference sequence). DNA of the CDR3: TGTGCCAGCAGTTTAACACCGGACAGGGTCGACGAGCAGTACTTC. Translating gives CASSLTPDRVDEQYF.

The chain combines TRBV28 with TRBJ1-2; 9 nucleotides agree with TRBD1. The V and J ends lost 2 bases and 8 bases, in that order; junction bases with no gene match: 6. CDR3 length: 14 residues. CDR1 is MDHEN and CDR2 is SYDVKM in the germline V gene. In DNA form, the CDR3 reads TGTGCCAGCAGTTTAAGAGGGACAGGGCGAGGCTACACCTTC. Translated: CASSLRGTGRGYTF.